Shown below are 2 T cell receptor beta chains from a single sample sequenced in a study of blood T cell repertoires in COVID-19. Sequencing used immunoSEQ multiplex PCR; TCRdb keeps in-frame clones, though not all of them. The data hold 130,000 or so clones, with roughly 90% observed a single time. The sequenced sample consisted of peripheral blood. The receptors here all came from a man aged 70 or older with active COVID-19.

The chain has TRBV3-1 (or the pseudogene TRBV3-2) and TRBJ2-7, with 11 bases that match TRBD1. The V segment lost 0 bases and the J segment 0 bases; nucleotides outside the gene matches: 7. Per germline, CDR1 LGHDT and CDR2 YNNKEL (reference sequence). The CDR3 sequence is 18 residues long. In DNA form, the CDR3 reads TGTGCCAGCAGCCAAGAAGGGTGGGACAGGGGGGACTCCTACGAGCAGTACTTC. Protein: CASSQEGWDRGDSYEQYF.

This chain uses TRBV6-2 or TRBV6-3 with TRBJ2-2; 7 bases align to TRBD2. V lost 0 bases, J lost 6 bases, and 1 base stayed unmatched. Germline V gene lookup returns CDR1 MNHEY and CDR2 SVGEGT. This CDR3 region has 14 residues. The DNA for the CDR3 is TGTGCCAGCAGTTACTCGGGGGGGTCCGGGGAGCTGTTTTTT. This gives the protein CASSYSGGSGELFF.